One and the same sample provided the 31 T cell receptor beta chains below, sequenced in a study of T cells in Graves' hyperthyroidism and ophthalmopathy. The CDR3 regions of TCR beta were amplified from RNA transcripts. The HTBI set primed first-round TCR CDR3 RT-PCR. MiXCR, run by TCRdb on the multiplex PCR reads, gives a single entry per CDR3 protein. The data contain about 360,000 distinct CDR3 sequences, about a fifth of them singletons. Sequencing was performed on blood. The receptors here all came from a woman aged 18 to 35 with Graves' hyperthyroidism.

There are many counts of this clonotype. The gene calls are TRBV12-3 or TRBV12-4 and TRBJ1-1; weak D call: TRBD1 (5 bases). Trimming took 5 bases from V and 7 from J, leaving 20 bases between them. CDR3 length: 15 residues. CDR3 nucleotide sequence: TGTGCCAGCAGTCCGCGGGACGGGCATGGTGGTGAAGCTTTCTTT. Translation gives CASSPRDGHGGEAFF.

At least ten counts were recorded for this clonotype. This chain links TRBV6-5 with TRBJ1-2; D may be TRBD1 (5 bases). V lost 6 bases, J lost 5 bases, and 13 bases lay in between. Germline V gene lookup returns CDR1 MNHEY and CDR2 SVGAGI. CDR3 size: 13 residues. DNA of the CDR3: TGTGCCAGCAGCGGGACCTCCGGATATGGCTACACCTTC. As protein: CASSGTSGYGYTF.

This clonotype appeared many times. V gene TRBV15 combines with J gene TRBJ1-2, with D perhaps matching TRBD1 (6 bases). This CDR3 is 16 amino acids long. The V and J ends lost 1 base and 5 bases respectively, with 17 bases between them. The germline gives CDR1 LNHNV, CDR2 YYDKDF (reference sequence). CDR3 sequence: CATSRGRGKGGYGYTF. CDR3 sequence (DNA): TGTGCCACCAGCAGAGGTCGAGGGAAAGGGGGGTATGGCTACACCTTC. The variable domain in full, completed from reference TRBV15 and TRBJ1-2, reads DAMVIQNPRYQVTQFGKPVTLSCSQTLNHNVMYWYQQKSSQAPKLLFHYYDKDFNNEADTPDNFQSRRPNTSFCFLDIRSPGLGDTAMYLCATSRGRGKGGYGYTFGSGTRLTVV.

The chain carries TRBV12-3 or TRBV12-4 and TRBJ2-5; TRBD2 matches 12 bases. Trimming took 6 bases from V and 7 from J; bases not matched to a gene: 6. The CDR3 contains 14 residues. CDR3 coding DNA: TGTGCCAGCAGCCCTAGCGGGAGGGCAGGGACCCAGTACTTC. This gives the protein CASSPSGRAGTQYF.

This clonotype was recorded a few times. CDR3 sequence (DNA): TGTGCCAGCAGCTGGGGGACAGGGGACACCGGGGAGCTGTTTTTT. It codes for CASSWGTGDTGELFF. The genes are TRBV3-1 and TRBJ2-2; 10 nucleotides align to TRBD1. The CDR3 covers 15 residues. V shed 5 bases and J 3 bases; nucleotides not matched to a gene: 3. Germline assignment: CDR1 LGHDT and CDR2 YNNKEL (reference sequence).

This clonotype was seen many times. V is TRBV20-1 and J is TRBJ2-5; TRBD2 agrees at 13 bases. The CDR3 is 15 amino acids. J gave up 5 bases and V 1 base, and 4 bases lay outside the gene matches. Germline V lookup: CDR1 DFQATT, CDR2 SNEGSKA (reference sequence). Here the CDR3 reads CSARGGLAGFETQYF. CDR3 sequence (DNA): TGCAGTGCTAGAGGGGGACTAGCGGGGTTTGAGACCCAGTACTTC.

The table lists this clonotype with many counts. CDR3 bases: TGTGCCAGCAGTCTTCCCCACAGGACGAACACTGAAGCTTTCTTT. It encodes CASSLPHRTNTEAFF. The chain uses TRBV6-4 and TRBJ1-1; D possibly corresponds to TRBD1 (5 bases). CDR1 and CDR2 (germline): MRHNA, SNTAGT. The CDR3 has 15 amino acids. Deletions cut 5 bases from V and 1 base from J, with 14 bases between.

This clonotype was seen at least ten times. This chain links TRBV5-1 with TRBJ2-7; the match to TRBD2 covers 9 bases. J lost 6 bases, V lost 0 bases, and 10 bases had no gene match. Germline assignment: CDR1 SGHRS and CDR2 YFSETQ. The CDR3 sequence is 16 residues long. The CDR3 bases are TGCGCCAGCAGCTTGGGATGGGGCGGGGGGGCTTCCGAGCAGTACTTC. It codes for CASSLGWGGGASEQYF.

This clonotype was detected many times. The rearrangement links TRBV7-9 to TRBJ1-1; D unresolved. This CDR3 is built from 15 residues. The V gene lost 1 base and the J gene lost 8 bases, with 17 bases spanning the gap. CDR1 is SEHNR, CDR2 FQNEAQ, per germline (reference sequence). In DNA, the CDR3 is TGTGCCAGCAGCTTAGGAGACCCGGTCTCTAGGGAAGCTTTCTTT. It encodes CASSLGDPVSREAFF.

J is TRBJ1-6 and V is TRBV13; maybe TRBD1 (5 bases). Germline CDR1 and CDR2: PRHDT and FYEKMQ (reference sequence). The CDR3 has 15 residues. V was shortened by 1 base and J by 8 bases, with 12 bases between the two germline ends. The CDR3 DNA reads as TGTGCCAGCAGCTTAGCCGACGGGGCCCATTCACCCCTCCACTTT. This gives the protein CASSLADGAHSPLHF.

This clonotype was seen at least ten times. The chain combines TRBV4-1 with TRBJ1-5; D gene unclear. The V gene lost 0 bases and the J gene lost 3 bases, with 9 bases spanning the gap. The CDR3 covers 15 residues. Germline CDR1 is MGHRA and CDR2 is YSYEKL. CDR3: CASSQDRRDNQPQHF. The DNA for the CDR3 is TGCGCCAGCAGCCAAGATCGGCGAGACAATCAGCCCCAGCATTTT.

This clonotype was observed at least ten times. V usage is TRBV11-2 and J usage is TRBJ1-3; unclear D gene. The CDR3 has 14 residues. Germline CDR1 reads SGHAT; CDR2 reads FQNNGV. Trimming shortened V by 0 bases and J by 8 bases, and 11 bases separated the two germline ends. CDR3 coding DNA: TGTGCCAGCAGCTTAGATGAGGGCCGGGACACCATATATTTT. Translated: CASSLDEGRDTIYF.

Many counts were recorded for this clonotype. The V gene is TRBV11-1, the J gene TRBJ2-5; D is perhaps TRBD2 (5 bases). Germline values: CDR1 SGHAT, CDR2 FQDESV (reference sequence). This CDR3 is 13 amino acids long. V lost 5 bases to trimming and J lost 2 bases, with 9 bases between them. CDR3 sequence reads: CASSEGWQETQYF. The CDR3, as DNA: TGTGCCAGCAGCGAGGGATGGCAAGAGACCCAGTACTTC.

This clonotype has a count of ten or more. This chain links TRBV10-3 with TRBJ2-7; D uncertain. Trimming shortened V by 3 bases and J by 6 bases, and 6 bases separated the two germline ends. CDR1 is ENHRY, CDR2 SYGVKD, per germline. The CDR3 is 11 residues long. The CDR3 is CAISDSAEQYF. CDR3 coding DNA: TGTGCCATCAGTGACAGCGCCGAGCAGTACTTC.

This clonotype was recorded at least ten times. This chain connects TRBV4-1 to TRBJ2-5; no clear D gene. V was trimmed by 0 bases and J by 7 bases, leaving 6 bases between them. The CDR3 runs 12 residues. Looked up from germline, CDR1 is MGHRA and CDR2 is YSYEKL. This chain's CDR3 is CASSQDRGTQYF. CDR3 DNA sequence: TGCGCCAGCAGCCAAGATAGAGGGACCCAGTACTTC.

This chain connects TRBV6-2 or TRBV6-3 to TRBJ1-5, with a weak D call TRBD1 (5 bases). Trimming removed 6 bases at V and 3 bases at J, with 18 bases between. This CDR3 has 16 amino acids. In germline, CDR1 is MNHEY, CDR2 SVGEGT. The CDR3 DNA reads TGTGCCAGCAGACGCGGCAGAGACGGGGCCAATCAGCCCCAGCATTTT. Amino acid sequence: CASRRGRDGANQPQHF.

This clonotype was observed at least ten times. V gene TRBV20-1 combines with J gene TRBJ2-5; 11 positions agree with TRBD1. Germline-derived CDR1 and CDR2 are DFQATT and SNEGSKA (reference sequence). The V gene end was trimmed by 1 base and the J gene end by 4 bases; junction bases not matched to a gene: 5. The CDR3 totals 15 residues. The DNA for the CDR3 is TGCAGTGCTAGAGCCGGACAGGGGGCAAGAGAGACCCAGTACTTC. This encodes CSARAGQGARETQYF.

This clonotype has a count of ten or more. J is TRBJ1-5 and V is TRBV20-1, with D possibly being TRBD1 (6 bases). The CDR3 sequence is 16 residues long. V gave up 2 bases and J gave up 2 bases, with 16 bases separating them. The germline gives CDR1 DFQATT, CDR2 SNEGSKA (reference sequence). The CDR3, as DNA: TGCAGTGCTAGACGCGGAGGGGGGAGAGGCAATCAGCCCCAGCATTTT. Its translation is CSARRGGGRGNQPQHF.

This clonotype was detected many times. V is TRBV6-1 and J is TRBJ1-3; no reliable D call. CDR1 MNHNS and CDR2 SASEGT come from the germline V gene. The CDR3 is made up of 15 amino acids. Trimming removed 5 bases at V and 0 bases at J, with 11 bases between. The CDR3 DNA reads as TGTGCCAGCAGTACCTGGCTCTCCTCTGGAAACACCATATATTTT. Translating it yields CASSTWLSSGNTIYF.

This clonotype was counted at least ten times. The CDR3: CSAREGRGWGYTF. The CDR3 nucleotides are TGCAGTGCTAGAGAAGGCAGGGGATGGGGCTACACCTTC. V gene TRBV20-1 combines with J gene TRBJ1-2, with D possibly TRBD1 on 6 matching bases. V was shortened by 0 bases and J by 8 bases, with 13 bases between the two germline ends. The CDR3 has 13 residues. The germline V gene has CDR1 DFQATT and CDR2 SNEGSKA (reference sequence).

The sample holds a few counts of this clonotype. The V call is TRBV10-3, the J call TRBJ2-2; 9 bases fit TRBD1. The CDR3 contains 16 residues. Germline loops: CDR1 ENHRY, CDR2 SYGVKD. V lost 10 bases, J lost 7 bases, and 16 bases stayed unmatched. The CDR3 is CATRDRGNTLGGELFF. The DNA for the CDR3 is TGTGCCACTCGAGACAGGGGGAACACCCTTGGCGGGGAGCTGTTTTTT.

This clonotype has a count of ten or more. The chain links TRBV9 to TRBJ1-1; D gene ambiguous. The CDR3 totals 13 residues. V was shortened by 5 bases and J by 7 bases, with 15 bases between the two germline ends. Germline V gene data show CDR1 as SGDLS and CDR2 as YYNGEE. Written as DNA, the CDR3 is TGTGCCAGCAGGGAGCTCGAGGGCGGTGAAGCTTTCTTT. It specifies CASRELEGGEAFF.

This clonotype was observed a handful of times. This sequence joins TRBV6-2 or TRBV6-3 and TRBJ2-1; D unclear. The V end lost 3 bases, the J end lost 2 bases, and 2 bases lay between the germline ends. Germline CDR1 MNHEY, CDR2 SVGEGT. CDR3 length: 12 amino acids. CDR3 loop: CASSYTYNEQFF. DNA for the CDR3: TGTGCCAGCAGTTATACCTACAATGAGCAGTTCTTC.

This clonotype was counted at least ten times. The V and J genes are TRBV7-3 and TRBJ1-1; no clear D. Trimming shortened V by 3 bases and J by 0 bases, and 5 bases separated the two germline ends. Germline CDR1 reads SGHTA; CDR2 reads FQGTGA. The CDR3 sequence is 13 residues long. Written as DNA, the CDR3 is TGTGCCAGCAGCTTTCGTATGAACACTGAAGCTTTCTTT. As protein: CASSFRMNTEAFF.

DNA for the CDR3: TGTGCCACCAGTGATTCGGACGGTAGCAATCAGCCCCAGCATTTT. Protein product: CATSDSDGSNQPQHF. The chain couples TRBV24-1 to TRBJ1-5; D not resolved. Deletions cut 2 bases from V and 0 bases from J, with 7 bases between. The CDR3 totals 15 residues. CDR1 and CDR2 from the germline V gene are KGHDR and SFDVKD.

This clonotype was recorded many times. J is TRBJ2-7 and V is TRBV27, with D unresolved. The ends were cut back, 5 bases at V and 0 bases at J, with 17 bases in the middle. The CDR3 is made up of 16 amino acids. Germline values: CDR1 MNHEY, CDR2 SMNVEV (reference sequence). The CDR3 loop reads CASSTGFSATSYEQYF. CDR3 in DNA: TGTGCCAGCAGTACCGGGTTTTCTGCCACCTCCTACGAGCAGTACTTC.

This sequence joins TRBV20-1 and TRBJ1-2; no reliable D call. Trimming removed 5 bases at V and 1 base at J, with 8 bases between. Germline V gives CDR1 DFQATT, CDR2 SNEGSKA (reference sequence). The CDR3 contains 12 residues. CDR3 amino acids: CSAPDLNYGYTF. CDR3 bases: TGCAGTGCTCCAGACCTTAACTATGGCTACACCTTC.

The chain is built from TRBV6-1 and TRBJ2-7; the D gene is possibly TRBD2 (6 bases). With 5 bases removed from V and 0 bases from J, the gap between germline ends came to 11 bases. The CDR3 contains 14 residues. The germline V gene encodes CDR1 MNHNS and CDR2 SASEGT. The CDR3 region is CASSLLASSYEQYF. In DNA form, the CDR3 reads TGTGCCAGCAGTCTTCTAGCGAGCTCCTACGAGCAGTACTTC.

This clonotype was recorded many times. The V call is TRBV5-1, the J call TRBJ1-2; 7 bases map to TRBD1. The germline gives CDR1 SGHRS, CDR2 YFSETQ. The CDR3 runs to 17 residues. V gave up 4 bases and J gave up 4 bases; unmatched junction bases: 16. CDR3 nucleotide sequence: TGCGCCAGCAGCGCCGGGACAGTTACCTTTAGGGGCTATGGCTACACCTTC. Protein sequence: CASSAGTVTFRGYGYTF.

This clonotype was found many times. The chain uses TRBV27 and TRBJ2-7, with TRBD1 identical over 9 bases. Unmatched junction bases numbered 3, after V lost 2 bases and J lost 7 bases. The germline V gene has CDR1 MNHEY and CDR2 SMNVEV (reference sequence). The CDR3 has 13 residues. Written as DNA, the CDR3 is TGTGCCAGCAGTTTAGGGGGACAGGGAGAGCAGTACTTC. This gives the protein CASSLGGQGEQYF.

This clonotype occurred many times. This chain's CDR3 is CASSQDLGTIYF. The CDR3 DNA reads TGCGCCAGCAGCCAAGATCTAGGCACCATATATTTT. This chain links TRBV4-1 with TRBJ1-3; D is uncertain. The germline V gene encodes CDR1 MGHRA and CDR2 YSYEKL. Trimming stripped 0 bases from V and 9 bases from J, with 6 bases between. The CDR3 extends over 12 amino acids.